This TCR beta chain was sequenced during a study of T cell changes during pregnancy in multiple sclerosis. Germline assignment: CDR1 LGHNA and CDR2 YNFKEQ. V was shortened by 0 bases and J by 6 bases, with 17 bases between the two germline ends. This CDR3 is built from 16 residues. The method was immunoSEQ multiplex PCR; TCRdb's version includes in-frame clones alone and lacks a portion of them. The table shows 80,000 to 100,000 clones, with approximately 93% occurring only once. The chain combines TRBV4-2 with TRBJ1-1; D perhaps matches TRBD1 (6 bases). The sequencing here drew on peripheral blood, taken after pregnancy. The TCR sequence derives from a female donor with multiple sclerosis, enrolled in a pregnancy study. CDR3 sequence: CASSQESGGTGPEAFF. CDR3 nucleotide sequence: TGTGCCAGCAGCCAAGAGAGTGGAGGAACAGGGCCTGAAGCTTTCTTT.